Shown below are 29 T cell receptor beta chains from a single sample sequenced in a study of T-cell memory formation after mild COVID-19. TCRdb independently ran MiXCR on the 5' RACE reads; one entry per CDR3 protein. The sample records about 450,000 distinct CDR3 sequences, less than 25% being singletons. Sequenced input: PBMCs or a T cell subset sorted from them (not recorded which). Receptors were obtained from an adult woman who had mild COVID-19 (a few samples of this study predate the infection). Cell type and time point are not known.

The genes are TRBV7-9 and TRBJ2-7; 8 bases match TRBD1. Germline V gene sequence: CDR1 SEHNR, CDR2 FQNEAQ (reference sequence). The J segment lost 5 bases and the V segment lost 5 bases, leaving 11 bases of the junction unmatched. The CDR3 runs to 15 residues. The CDR3 loop reads CASSQPGQALNEQYF. CDR3 DNA: TGTGCCAGCAGCCAGCCGGGACAGGCTCTGAACGAGCAGTACTTC. Filled out from reference TRBV7-9 and TRBJ2-7, the complete variable domain reads DTGVSQNPRHKITKRGQNVTFRCDPISEHNRLYWYRQTLGQGPEFLTYFQNEAQLEKSRLLSDRFSAERPKGSFSTLEIQRTEQGDSAMYLCASSQPGQALNEQYFGPGTRLTVT.

The genes are TRBV7-9 and TRBJ2-1, with 7 bases that match TRBD2. Trimming cost V 4 bases and J 7 bases; bases outside gene matches: 16. This CDR3 region has 17 residues. In germline, CDR1 is SEHNR, CDR2 FQNEAQ (reference sequence). The CDR3 sequence is CASSWPLAVKIWNEQFF. The CDR3 bases are TGTGCCAGCAGCTGGCCTCTAGCGGTTAAAATCTGGAATGAGCAGTTCTTC.

In its sample, this clonotype was seen a few times. The chain joins TRBV10-3 to TRBJ1-4, with D uncertain. The CDR3 has 13 residues. V lost 3 bases to trimming and J lost 7 bases, with 9 bases between them. Looked up from germline, CDR1 is ENHRY and CDR2 is SYGVKD. The CDR3 DNA reads TGTGCCATCAGTGATCCAAAGGGTGAAAAACTGTTTTTT. Translating it yields CAISDPKGEKLFF.

The chain couples TRBV7-2 to TRBJ2-4; 8 nucleotides line up with TRBD2. Trimming removed 2 bases from V and 6 bases from J; junction bases left unmatched: 6. Germline values: CDR1 SGHTA, CDR2 FQGNSA. The CDR3 consists of 15 residues. CDR3 amino acids: CASSLSGGQRNIQYF. In nucleotides, the CDR3 is TGTGCCAGCAGCTTATCGGGGGGGCAGAGAAACATTCAGTACTTC.

The sample holds a few counts of this clonotype. V usage is TRBV7-6 and J usage is TRBJ2-1, with no clear D. The CDR3 spans 12 residues. V was clipped by 5 bases and J by 7 bases, with 9 bases between them. Germline CDR1 SGHVS, CDR2 FNYEAQ. CDR3 amino acids: CASSQWDNEQFF. The CDR3 coding sequence is TGTGCCAGCAGCCAATGGGATAATGAGCAGTTCTTC.

This chain links TRBV12-3 or TRBV12-4 with TRBJ2-7; D possibly uses TRBD1 or TRBD2 (5 bases each). The germline V and J ends were trimmed by 6 bases and 5 bases, with 17 bases remaining between them. This CDR3 spans 14 amino acids. The CDR3 reads CASRKTSGSHEQYF. The DNA of the CDR3 is TGTGCCAGCAGGAAGACTTCAGGGAGCCACGAGCAGTACTTC.

This chain links TRBV6-5 with TRBJ1-2; TRBD1 is a possible D gene (5 bases). Germline lookup yields CDR1 MNHEY and CDR2 SVGAGI. With 5 bases removed from V and 5 bases from J, the gap between germline ends came to 18 bases. The CDR3 length is 15 residues. CDR3 nucleotides: TGTGCCAGCAGTACGGGGACGCGCTTTGGGTATGGCTACACCTTC. This sequence encodes CASSTGTRFGYGYTF.

The chain joins TRBV7-2 to TRBJ1-5, with a tentative D call TRBD1 (6 bases). CDR1 SGHTA and CDR2 FQGNSA come from the germline V gene. V shed 4 bases and J shed 0 bases, with 10 bases lying between them. This CDR3 comprises 15 residues. In DNA, the CDR3 is TGTGCCAGCAGCTCCGGGACACATAGCAATCAGCCCCAGCATTTT. Translation gives CASSSGTHSNQPQHF. Together with reference TRBV7-2 and TRBJ1-5, the CDR3 gives the full variable domain: GAGVSQSPSNKVTEKGKDVELRCDPISGHTALYWYRQSLGQGLEFLIYFQGNSAPDKSGLPSDRFSAERTGGSVSTLTIQRTQQEDSAVYLCASSSGTHSNQPQHFGDGTRLSIL.

The V and J genes are TRBV20-1 and TRBJ2-3; 9 bases align to TRBD2. V shed 6 bases and J 0 bases; nucleotides not matched to a gene: 7. The CDR3 has 15 amino acids. Germline V gene sequence: CDR1 DFQATT, CDR2 SNEGSKA (reference sequence). The CDR3 sequence: CSAILSGSSTDTQYF. CDR3 nucleotides: TGCAGTGCAATACTTAGCGGGAGTAGCACAGATACGCAGTATTTT.

This chain links TRBV27 with TRBJ2-1, with 7 positions matching TRBD1. The CDR3 totals 16 residues. The trim removed 4 bases at V and 3 bases at J, leaving 9 bases unmatched. The V gene's germline CDR1 is MNHEY and CDR2 SMNVEV (reference sequence). The DNA of the CDR3 is TGTGCCAGCAGTTCTAACTGGGGGACAGACTACAATGAGCAGTTCTTC. Translating it yields CASSSNWGTDYNEQFF.

There are a few counts of this clonotype. The V and J genes are TRBV11-2 and TRBJ2-5; D may be TRBD1 (6 bases). The V and J ends lost 1 base and 5 bases respectively, with 23 bases between them. The CDR3 has 18 residues. Germline CDR1 and CDR2: SGHAT and FQNNGV. CDR3 in DNA: TGTGCCAGCAGCTTAGGGCAGGGGTACAGGAGAGAGCGGGAGACCCAGTACTTC. The encoded protein is CASSLGQGYRRERETQYF.

There are a few counts of this clonotype. The chain joins TRBV7-9 to TRBJ1-2; 7 nucleotides match TRBD1. Germline lookup yields CDR1 SEHNR and CDR2 FQNEAQ (reference sequence). The CDR3 extends over 14 amino acids. With V trimmed by 1 base and J by 5 bases, 4 bases remained unmatched. CDR3 sequence (DNA): TGTGCCAGCAGCTTAGGGGAGGGGGCTTATGGCTACACCTTC. Amino acids: CASSLGEGAYGYTF.

The chain combines TRBV7-8 with TRBJ2-3, with no clear D. Germline V gene data show CDR1 as SGHVS and CDR2 as FQNEAQ. The V end was cut by 7 bases, the J end by 2 bases, with 10 bases between. This CDR3 contains 13 residues. CDR3 sequence: CASTDGSTDTQYF. The CDR3, as DNA: TGTGCCAGCACTGACGGCTCCACAGATACGCAGTATTTT. Filled out from reference TRBV7-8 and TRBJ2-3, the complete variable domain reads GAGVSQSPRYKVAKRGQDVALRCDPISGHVSLFWYQQALGQGPEFLTYFQNEAQLDKSGLPSDRFFAERPEGSVSTLKIQRTQQEDSAVYLCASTDGSTDTQYFGPGTRLTVL.

This clonotype occurred a few times. This chain joins TRBV12-3 or TRBV12-4 and TRBJ2-5; 10 nucleotides line up with TRBD2. This CDR3 has 14 amino acids. V trimming: 6 bases; J trimming: 4 bases; junction bases outside the gene matches: 5. The CDR3 reads CASRAGTSVETQYF. In DNA form, the CDR3 reads TGTGCCAGCAGGGCCGGGACTAGCGTAGAGACCCAGTACTTC.

This clonotype was counted a few times. The chain carries TRBV12-3 or TRBV12-4 and TRBJ2-1; D gene ambiguous. The germline V and J ends were trimmed by 4 bases and 0 bases, with 13 bases remaining between them. The CDR3 covers 16 residues. The CDR3 coding sequence is TGTGCCAGCAGTTCCTCGACCGTTAGCTCCTACAATGAGCAGTTCTTC. Translating gives CASSSSTVSSYNEQFF.

V usage is TRBV4-3 and J usage is TRBJ1-2; D might be TRBD1 (6 bases). Looked up from germline, CDR1 is LGHNA and CDR2 is YSLEER. The CDR3 sequence is 16 residues long. The V end lost 1 base, the J end lost 8 bases, and 20 bases lay between the germline ends. DNA for the CDR3: TGCGCCAGCAGCCAAGGTCTACAGGGCCTGTTGGGCGGCTACACCTTC. Its protein is CASSQGLQGLLGGYTF.

V gene TRBV5-5 combines with J gene TRBJ1-1, with D unclear. The V and J ends lost 0 bases and 4 bases respectively, with 7 bases between them. The CDR3 is 13 residues long. The germline V gene has CDR1 SGHKS and CDR2 YYEKEE (reference sequence). The chain's CDR3 is CASSLGDGTEAFF. DNA for the CDR3: TGTGCCAGCAGCTTGGGGGATGGCACTGAAGCTTTCTTT.

The rearrangement links TRBV19 to TRBJ2-1, with D possibly being TRBD1 (6 bases). The germline V gene has CDR1 LNHDA and CDR2 SQIVND (reference sequence). The CDR3 is 15 residues long. V lost 4 bases to trimming and J lost 4 bases, with 14 bases between them. CDR3 loop: CASSSSGQLYNEQFF. CDR3 in DNA: TGTGCCAGTAGTAGTTCTGGACAGTTGTACAATGAGCAGTTCTTC.

This clonotype was counted a few times. The V and J genes are TRBV4-3 and TRBJ2-2; D is ambiguous. The CDR3 loop spans 17 amino acids. V gave up 2 bases and J gave up 2 bases, with 15 bases separating them. Germline values: CDR1 LGHNA, CDR2 YSLEER. CDR3 sequence reads: CASSQFGPKINTGELFF. The CDR3 DNA sequence: TGCGCCAGCAGCCAATTCGGGCCCAAAATTAACACCGGGGAGCTGTTTTTT.

The J gene is TRBJ2-7, the V gene TRBV13; TRBD2 matches 7 bases. The germline V gene has CDR1 PRHDT and CDR2 FYEKMQ (reference sequence). The length of the CDR3 is 14 residues. The J segment lost 5 bases and the V segment lost 3 bases, leaving 7 bases of the junction unmatched. In DNA form, the CDR3 reads TGTGCCAGCAGCTTCGGGGGGAGTGGTCACGAGCAGTACTTC. This gives the protein CASSFGGSGHEQYF.

The chain couples TRBV12-3 or TRBV12-4 to TRBJ2-7; D is unresolved. Trimming took 7 bases from V and 0 from J, leaving 13 bases between them. This CDR3 is 14 amino acids long. The DNA of the CDR3 is TGTGCCAGCACCCCGTGGTCGGACTCCTACGAGCAGTACTTC. It is translated as CASTPWSDSYEQYF.

This clonotype turned up a few times. This rearrangement joins TRBV19 to TRBJ2-2; D gene ambiguous. Trimming cost V 7 bases and J 5 bases, with 8 bases left between them. CDR1 and CDR2 from the germline V gene are LNHDA and SQIVND (reference sequence). The CDR3 totals 12 residues. CDR3 nucleotide sequence: TGTGCCAGTATGGGCTTTACCGGGGAGCTGTTTTTT. It specifies CASMGFTGELFF.

This clonotype has a count of ten or more. This rearrangement joins TRBV5-1 to TRBJ2-3; D remains ambiguous. Germline CDR1 reads SGHRS; CDR2 reads YFSETQ. Deletions cut 0 bases from V and 4 bases from J, with 3 bases between. The CDR3 has 12 amino acids. As DNA, the CDR3 is TGCGCCAGCAGCTTGGAGGCAGATACGCAGTATTTT. It codes for CASSLEADTQYF.

This clonotype showed up just a few times. The rearrangement uses TRBV7-3 and TRBJ2-1; 14 bases are a match to TRBD2. CDR1 is SGHTA, CDR2 FQGTGA, per germline. The V and J ends lost 5 bases and 5 bases, in that order; junction bases with no gene match: 11. CDR3 length: 18 residues. The CDR3 DNA reads TGTGCCAGCAGCGTAGCGGGACTAGCGGGAGTAGGAAACAATGAGCAGTTCTTC. Its translation: CASSVAGLAGVGNNEQFF. Full variable domain (missing parts from reference TRBV7-3 and TRBJ2-1): GAGVSQTPSNKVTEKGKYVELRCDPISGHTALYWYRQSLGQGPEFLIYFQGTGAADDSGLPNDRFFAVRPEGSVSTLKIQRTERGDSAVYLCASSVAGLAGVGNNEQFFGPGTRLTVL.

This clonotype was detected a few times. The CDR3, as DNA: TGCAGTGCCGCCGGGACTAGCGGGGGGCAACCCTACGAGCAGTACTTC. It is translated as CSAAGTSGGQPYEQYF. The chain carries TRBV20-1 and TRBJ2-7; the match to TRBD2 covers 15 bases. V trimming: 6 bases; J trimming: 2 bases; junction bases outside the gene matches: 8. The CDR3 loop spans 16 amino acids. In germline, CDR1 is DFQATT, CDR2 SNEGSKA (reference sequence).

The chain joins TRBV29-1 to TRBJ2-4; 9 bases fit TRBD2. Germline V gives CDR1 SQVTM, CDR2 ANQGSEA. Trimming cost V 2 bases and J 6 bases; bases outside gene matches: 5. The CDR3 has 14 residues. CDR3 coding DNA: TGCAGCGTTGAACCTAGCGGGAATACAAACATTCAGTACTTC. Translated, it gives CSVEPSGNTNIQYF.

The sample holds a few counts of this clonotype. The genes are TRBV7-6 and TRBJ2-7, with D possibly matching TRBD2 (6 bases). The CDR3 runs 15 residues. The V end was cut by 1 base, the J end by 2 bases, with 12 bases between. Germline V gene data show CDR1 as SGHVS and CDR2 as FNYEAQ. The CDR3 DNA follows: TGTGCCAGCAGCTTAGGCGGGGACCCGGCCTACGAGCAGTACTTC. It translates to CASSLGGDPAYEQYF.

The chain is built from TRBV9 and TRBJ2-3; TRBD2 aligns across 15 bases. Germline CDR1 reads SGDLS; CDR2 reads YYNGEE. Trimming took 3 bases from V and 11 from J; bases not matched to a gene: 4. The CDR3 has 14 amino acids. The CDR3 here is CASSGGLAGGEQYF. CDR3 nucleotide sequence: TGTGCCAGCAGCGGGGGACTAGCGGGAGGAGAGCAGTATTTT. Variable domain in full (rest from reference TRBV9 and TRBJ2-3): DSGVTQTPKHLITATGQRVTLRCSPRSGDLSVYWYQQSLDQGLQFLIQYYNGEERAKGNILERFSAQQFPDLHSELNLSSLELGDSALYFCASSGGLAGGEQYFGPGTRLTVL.

The chain uses TRBV21-1 and TRBJ1-2; no check of the table's D call, TRBD1, against the DNA was made. TRBV21-1 is labeled a pseudogene. The CDR3 length is 15 residues. CDR3 protein: CASISFPPRAYGYTF. CDR3 DNA: TGTGCCAGCATTTCGTTTCCCCCCAGGGCCTATGGCTACACCTTC.